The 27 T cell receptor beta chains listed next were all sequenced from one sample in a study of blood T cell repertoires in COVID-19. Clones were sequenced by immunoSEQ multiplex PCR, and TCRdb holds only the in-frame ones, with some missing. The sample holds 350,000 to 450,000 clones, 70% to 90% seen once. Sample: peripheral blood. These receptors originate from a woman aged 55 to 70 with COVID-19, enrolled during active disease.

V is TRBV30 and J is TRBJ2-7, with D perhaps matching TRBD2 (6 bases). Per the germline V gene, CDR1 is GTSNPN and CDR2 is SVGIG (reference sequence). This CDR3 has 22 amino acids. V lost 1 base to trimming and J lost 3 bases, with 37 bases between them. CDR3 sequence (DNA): TGTGCCTGGAGTGCCGGGCAGCGGGTAAGGTGGTCCGGGACTGACACTTGCTACGAGCAGTACTTC. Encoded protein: CAWSAGQRVRWSGTDTCYEQYF.

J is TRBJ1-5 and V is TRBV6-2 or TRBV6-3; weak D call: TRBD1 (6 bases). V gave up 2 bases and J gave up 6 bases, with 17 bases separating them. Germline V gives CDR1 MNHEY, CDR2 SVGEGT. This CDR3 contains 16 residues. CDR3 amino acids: CASSYPGQLRGQPQHF. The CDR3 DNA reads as TGTGCCAGCAGTTACCCAGGACAGTTAAGAGGTCAGCCCCAGCATTTT.

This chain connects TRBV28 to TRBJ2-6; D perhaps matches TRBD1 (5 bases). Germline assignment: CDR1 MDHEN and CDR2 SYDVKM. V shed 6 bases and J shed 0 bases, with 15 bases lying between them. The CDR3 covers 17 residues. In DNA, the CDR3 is TGTGCCAGCAGAGCCTTAACAGGCGACTCTGGGGCCAACGTCCTGACTTTC. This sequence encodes CASRALTGDSGANVLTF.

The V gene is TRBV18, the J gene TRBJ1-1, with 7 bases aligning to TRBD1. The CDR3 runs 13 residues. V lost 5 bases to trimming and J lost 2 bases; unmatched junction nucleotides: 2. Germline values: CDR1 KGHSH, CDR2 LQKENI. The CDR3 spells CASSTGVNTEAFF. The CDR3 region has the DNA TGTGCCAGCTCAACAGGGGTTAACACTGAAGCTTTCTTT.

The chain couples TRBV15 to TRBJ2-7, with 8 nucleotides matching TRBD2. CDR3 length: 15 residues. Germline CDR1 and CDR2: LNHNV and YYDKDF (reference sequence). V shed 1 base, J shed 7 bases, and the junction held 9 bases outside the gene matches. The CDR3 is CATSRGGRGGTEQYF. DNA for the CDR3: TGTGCCACCAGCAGAGGTGGACGGGGGGGCACAGAGCAGTACTTC.

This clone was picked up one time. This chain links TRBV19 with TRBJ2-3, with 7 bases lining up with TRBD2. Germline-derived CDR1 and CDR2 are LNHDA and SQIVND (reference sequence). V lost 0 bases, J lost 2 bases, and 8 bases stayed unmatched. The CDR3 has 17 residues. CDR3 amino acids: CASSIDRRGTFTDTQYF. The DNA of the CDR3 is TGTGCCAGTAGTATAGATCGGCGGGGGACCTTCACAGATACGCAGTATTTT.

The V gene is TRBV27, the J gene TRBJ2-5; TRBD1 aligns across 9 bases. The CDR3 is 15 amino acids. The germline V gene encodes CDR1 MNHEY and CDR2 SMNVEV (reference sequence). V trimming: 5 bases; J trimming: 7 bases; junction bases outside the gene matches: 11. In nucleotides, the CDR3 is TGTGCCAGCAGTCGACCGGGACAGGGCGTCGGGACCCAGTACTTC. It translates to CASSRPGQGVGTQYF.

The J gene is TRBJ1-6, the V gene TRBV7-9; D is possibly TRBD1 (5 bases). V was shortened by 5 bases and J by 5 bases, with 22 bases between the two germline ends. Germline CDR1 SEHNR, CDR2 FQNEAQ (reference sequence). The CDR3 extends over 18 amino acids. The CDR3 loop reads CASSPLEGRTVNNSPLHF. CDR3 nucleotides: TGTGCCAGCAGCCCTCTCGAGGGGAGGACTGTCAATAATTCACCCCTCCACTTT.

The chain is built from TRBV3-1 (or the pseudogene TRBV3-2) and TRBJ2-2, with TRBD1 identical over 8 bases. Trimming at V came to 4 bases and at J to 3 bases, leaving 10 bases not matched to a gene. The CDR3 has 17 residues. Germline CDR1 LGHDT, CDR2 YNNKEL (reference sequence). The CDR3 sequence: CASSRNLRGPYTGELFF. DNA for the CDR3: TGTGCCAGCAGCCGGAACCTCAGGGGGCCTTACACCGGGGAGCTGTTTTTT.

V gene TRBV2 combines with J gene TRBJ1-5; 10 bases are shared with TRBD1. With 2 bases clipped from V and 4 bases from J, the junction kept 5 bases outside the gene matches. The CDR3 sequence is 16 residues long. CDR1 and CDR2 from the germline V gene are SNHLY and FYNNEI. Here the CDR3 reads CASSERGQGGNQPQHF. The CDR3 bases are TGTGCCAGCAGTGAACGCGGACAGGGGGGAAATCAGCCCCAGCATTTT.

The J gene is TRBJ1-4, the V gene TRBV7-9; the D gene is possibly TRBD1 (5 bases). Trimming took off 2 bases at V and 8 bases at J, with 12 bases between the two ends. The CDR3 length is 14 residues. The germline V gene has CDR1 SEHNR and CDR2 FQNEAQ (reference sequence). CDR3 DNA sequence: TGTGCCAGCAGCTTAATTTCAGGGCCGGAAAAACTGTTTTTT. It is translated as CASSLISGPEKLFF.

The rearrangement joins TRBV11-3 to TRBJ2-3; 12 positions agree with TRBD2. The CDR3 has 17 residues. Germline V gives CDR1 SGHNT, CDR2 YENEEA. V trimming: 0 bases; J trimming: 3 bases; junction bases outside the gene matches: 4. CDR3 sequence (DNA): TGTGCCAGCAGCTTAGATACTAGCGGGGGGTATACAGATACGCAGTATTTT. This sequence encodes CASSLDTSGGYTDTQYF.

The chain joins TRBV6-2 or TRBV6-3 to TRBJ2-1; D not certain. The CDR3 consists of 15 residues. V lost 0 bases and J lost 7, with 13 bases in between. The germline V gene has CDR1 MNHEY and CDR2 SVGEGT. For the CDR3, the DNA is TGTGCCAGCAGTTACTCCTCCTTTGCGAGGAATGAGCAGTTCTTC. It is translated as CASSYSSFARNEQFF.

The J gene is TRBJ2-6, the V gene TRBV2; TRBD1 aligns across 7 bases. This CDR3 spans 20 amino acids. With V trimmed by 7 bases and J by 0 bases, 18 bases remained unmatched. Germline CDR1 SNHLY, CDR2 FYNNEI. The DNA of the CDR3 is TGTGCCAGCACCCGGGCTCGGATACAGGGGTCCACCTCTGGGGCCAACGTCCTGACTTTC. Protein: CASTRARIQGSTSGANVLTF.

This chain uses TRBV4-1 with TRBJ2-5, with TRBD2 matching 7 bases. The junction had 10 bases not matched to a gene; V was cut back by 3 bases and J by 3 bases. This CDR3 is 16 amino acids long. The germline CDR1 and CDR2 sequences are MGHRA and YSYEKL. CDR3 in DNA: TGCGCCAGCAGCCAGATAGGAGCGGGGCCAAAAGAGACCCAGTACTTC. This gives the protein CASSQIGAGPKETQYF.

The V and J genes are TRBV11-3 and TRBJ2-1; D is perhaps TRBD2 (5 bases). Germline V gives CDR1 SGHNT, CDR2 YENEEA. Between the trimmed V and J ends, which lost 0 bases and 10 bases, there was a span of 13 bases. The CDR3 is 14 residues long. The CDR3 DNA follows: TGTGCCAGCAGCTTAGACCCCCTGGGCGGGGAGCAGTTCTTC. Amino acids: CASSLDPLGGEQFF.

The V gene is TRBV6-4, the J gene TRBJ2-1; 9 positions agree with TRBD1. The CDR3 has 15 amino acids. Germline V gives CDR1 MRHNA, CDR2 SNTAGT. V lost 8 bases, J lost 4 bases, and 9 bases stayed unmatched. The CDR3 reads CASLGGDRAYNEQFF. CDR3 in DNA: TGTGCCAGCCTCGGTGGGGACAGGGCGTACAATGAGCAGTTCTTC.

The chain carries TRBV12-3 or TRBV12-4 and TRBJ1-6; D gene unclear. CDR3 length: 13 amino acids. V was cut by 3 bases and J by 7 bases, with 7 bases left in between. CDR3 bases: TGTGCCAGCAGTTTTAATAGCAATTCACCCCTCCACTTT. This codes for CASSFNSNSPLHF.

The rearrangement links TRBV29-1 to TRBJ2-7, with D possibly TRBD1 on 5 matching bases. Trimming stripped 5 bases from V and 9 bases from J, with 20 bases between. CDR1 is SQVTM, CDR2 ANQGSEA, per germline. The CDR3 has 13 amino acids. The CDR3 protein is CSVITGPLKGQYF. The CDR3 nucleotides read TGCAGCGTTATAACAGGCCCTTTAAAGGGGCAGTACTTC.

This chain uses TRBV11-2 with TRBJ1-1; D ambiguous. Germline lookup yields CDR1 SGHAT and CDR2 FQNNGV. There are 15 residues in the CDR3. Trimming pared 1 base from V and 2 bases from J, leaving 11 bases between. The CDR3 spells CASSLGSGKNTEAFF. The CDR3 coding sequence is TGTGCCAGCAGCTTAGGGTCCGGGAAAAACACTGAAGCTTTCTTT.

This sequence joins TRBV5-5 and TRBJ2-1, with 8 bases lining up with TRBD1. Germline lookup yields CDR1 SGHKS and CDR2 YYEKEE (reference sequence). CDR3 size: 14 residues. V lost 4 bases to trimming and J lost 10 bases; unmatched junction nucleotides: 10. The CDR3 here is CASSASTGAWEQFF. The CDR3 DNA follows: TGTGCCAGCAGCGCATCGACAGGGGCATGGGAGCAGTTCTTC.

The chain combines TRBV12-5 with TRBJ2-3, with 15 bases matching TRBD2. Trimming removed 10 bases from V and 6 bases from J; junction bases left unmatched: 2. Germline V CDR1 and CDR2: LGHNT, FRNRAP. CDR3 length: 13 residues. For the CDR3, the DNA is TGTGCTATAGGGACTAGCGGGGGGGATACGCAGTATTTT. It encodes CAIGTSGGDTQYF. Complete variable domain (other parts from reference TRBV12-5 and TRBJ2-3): DARVTQTPRHKVTEMGQEVTMRCQPILGHNTVFWYRQTMMQGLELLAYFRNRAPLDDSGMPKDRFSAEMPDATLATLKIQPSEPRDSAVYFCAIGTSGGDTQYFGPGTRLTVL.

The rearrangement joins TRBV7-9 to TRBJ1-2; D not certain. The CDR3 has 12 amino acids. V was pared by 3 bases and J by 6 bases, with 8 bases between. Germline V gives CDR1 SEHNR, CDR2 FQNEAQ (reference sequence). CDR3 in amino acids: CASSFGVDGYTF. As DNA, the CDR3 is TGTGCCAGCAGCTTCGGGGTGGATGGCTACACCTTC. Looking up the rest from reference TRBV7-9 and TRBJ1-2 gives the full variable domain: DTGVSQNPRHKITKRGQNVTFRCDPISEHNRLYWYRQTLGQGPEFLTYFQNEAQLEKSRLLSDRFSAERPKGSFSTLEIQRTEQGDSAMYLCASSFGVDGYTFGSGTRLTVV.

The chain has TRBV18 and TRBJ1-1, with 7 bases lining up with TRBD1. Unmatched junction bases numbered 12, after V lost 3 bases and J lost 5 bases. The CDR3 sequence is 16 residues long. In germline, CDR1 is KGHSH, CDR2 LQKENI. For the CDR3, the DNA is TGTGCCAGCTCACCCTCCCAGACAGGGTGGGGTACTGAAGCTTTCTTT. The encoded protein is CASSPSQTGWGTEAFF.

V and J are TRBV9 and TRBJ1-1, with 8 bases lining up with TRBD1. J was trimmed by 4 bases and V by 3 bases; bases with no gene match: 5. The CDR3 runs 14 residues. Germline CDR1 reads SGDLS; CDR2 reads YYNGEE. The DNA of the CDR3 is TGTGCCAGCAGCGCGCAGGGGGCGGGCACTGAAGCTTTCTTT. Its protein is CASSAQGAGTEAFF. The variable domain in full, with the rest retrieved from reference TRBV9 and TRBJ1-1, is DSGVTQTPKHLITATGQRVTLRCSPRSGDLSVYWYQQSLDQGLQFLIQYYNGEERAKGNILERFSAQQFPDLHSELNLSSLELGDSALYFCASSAQGAGTEAFFGQGTRLTVV.

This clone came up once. CDR3 bases: TGCGCCAGCAGCCACGGACAGGGAGTGAACACCGGGGAGCTGTTTTTT. As protein: CASSHGQGVNTGELFF. This sequence joins TRBV10-1 and TRBJ2-2, with TRBD1 matching 8 bases. The V and J ends lost 6 bases and 1 base, in that order; junction bases with no gene match: 7. The V gene's germline CDR1 is WNHNN and CDR2 SYGVQD (reference sequence). The CDR3 is made up of 16 amino acids.

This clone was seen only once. The CDR3, as DNA: TGTGCCAGTAGGGACAGTAGGATGAGGAGGAGTGGAGCTAACTATGGCTACACCTTC. It encodes CASRDSRMRRSGANYGYTF. The chain links TRBV19 to TRBJ1-2; a possible D gene is TRBD1 (6 bases). CDR1 is LNHDA, CDR2 SQIVND, per germline (reference sequence). Trimming pared 6 bases from V and 0 bases from J, leaving 26 bases between. This CDR3 contains 19 residues. Filled out from reference TRBV19 and TRBJ1-2, the complete variable domain reads DGGITQSPKYLFRKEGQNVTLSCEQNLNHDAMYWYRQDPGQGLRLIYYSQIVNDFQKGDIAEGYSVSREKKESFPLTVTSAQKNPTAFYLCASRDSRMRRSGANYGYTFGSGTRLTVV.